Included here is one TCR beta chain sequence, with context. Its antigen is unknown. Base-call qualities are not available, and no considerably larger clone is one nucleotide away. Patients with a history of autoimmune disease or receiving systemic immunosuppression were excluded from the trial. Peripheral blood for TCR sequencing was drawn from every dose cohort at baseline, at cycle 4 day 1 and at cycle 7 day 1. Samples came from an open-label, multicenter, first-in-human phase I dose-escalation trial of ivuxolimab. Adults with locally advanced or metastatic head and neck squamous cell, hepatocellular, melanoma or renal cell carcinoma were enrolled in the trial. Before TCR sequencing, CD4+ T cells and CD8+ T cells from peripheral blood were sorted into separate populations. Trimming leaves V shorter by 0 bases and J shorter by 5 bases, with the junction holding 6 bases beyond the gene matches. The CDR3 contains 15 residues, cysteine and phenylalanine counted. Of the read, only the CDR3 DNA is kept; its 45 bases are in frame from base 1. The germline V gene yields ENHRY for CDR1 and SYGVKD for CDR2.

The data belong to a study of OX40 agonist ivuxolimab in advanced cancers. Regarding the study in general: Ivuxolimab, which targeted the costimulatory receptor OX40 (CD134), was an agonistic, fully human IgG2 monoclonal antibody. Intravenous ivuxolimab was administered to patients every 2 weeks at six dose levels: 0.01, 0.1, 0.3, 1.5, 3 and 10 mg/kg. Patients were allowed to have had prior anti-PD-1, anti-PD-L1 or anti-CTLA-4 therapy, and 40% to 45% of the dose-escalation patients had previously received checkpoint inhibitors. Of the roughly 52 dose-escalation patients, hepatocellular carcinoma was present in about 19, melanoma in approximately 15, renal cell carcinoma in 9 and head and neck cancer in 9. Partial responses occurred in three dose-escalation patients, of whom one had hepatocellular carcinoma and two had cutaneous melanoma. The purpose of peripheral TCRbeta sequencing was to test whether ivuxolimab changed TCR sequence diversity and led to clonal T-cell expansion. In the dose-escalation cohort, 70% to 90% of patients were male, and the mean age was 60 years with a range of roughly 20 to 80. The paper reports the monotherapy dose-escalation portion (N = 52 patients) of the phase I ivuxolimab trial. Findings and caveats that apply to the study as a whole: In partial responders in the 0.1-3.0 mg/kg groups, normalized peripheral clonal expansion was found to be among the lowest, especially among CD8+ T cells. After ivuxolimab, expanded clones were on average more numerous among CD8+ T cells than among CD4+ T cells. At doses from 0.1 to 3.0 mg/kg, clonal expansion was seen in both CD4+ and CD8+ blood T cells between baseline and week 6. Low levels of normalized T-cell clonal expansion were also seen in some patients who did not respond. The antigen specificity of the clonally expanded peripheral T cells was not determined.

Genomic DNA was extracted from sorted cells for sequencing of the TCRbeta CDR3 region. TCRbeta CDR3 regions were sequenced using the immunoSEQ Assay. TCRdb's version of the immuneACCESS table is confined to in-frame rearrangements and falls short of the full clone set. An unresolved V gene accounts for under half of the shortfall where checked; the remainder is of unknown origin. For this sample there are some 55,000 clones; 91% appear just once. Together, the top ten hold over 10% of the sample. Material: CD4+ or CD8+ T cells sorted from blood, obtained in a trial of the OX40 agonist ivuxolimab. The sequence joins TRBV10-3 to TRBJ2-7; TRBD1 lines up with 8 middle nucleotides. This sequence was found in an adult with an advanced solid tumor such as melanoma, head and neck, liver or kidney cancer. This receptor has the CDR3 CAISESRTGRNEQYF. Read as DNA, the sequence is TGTGCCATCAGTGAGTCGAGGACAGGGAGGAACGAGCAGTACTTC.